Below are 20 T cell receptor beta chains sequenced from a single sample in a study of blood T cell repertoires in COVID-19. Profiled with immunoSEQ multiplex PCR; TCRdb holds only in-frame clones, not every one. This table has 150,000 or so clones, approximately 80% appearing once. Sequencing used peripheral blood. Receptor source: a woman aged 40 to 50 with active or convalescent COVID-19.

V is TRBV5-1 and J is TRBJ2-1, with D tentatively TRBD1 (6 bases). The CDR3 is 15 amino acids. Trimming stripped 0 bases from V and 3 bases from J, with 10 bases between. The germline V gene has CDR1 SGHRS and CDR2 YFSETQ. DNA of the CDR3: TGCGCCAGCAGCTTGGGACAGGAAATCTACAATGAGCAGTTCTTC. Protein: CASSLGQEIYNEQFF.

The rearrangement uses TRBV6-1 and TRBJ2-7; perhaps TRBD2 as D (7 bases). Per the germline V gene, CDR1 is MNHNS and CDR2 is SASEGT. V was shortened by 7 bases and J by 4 bases, with 17 bases between the two germline ends. The CDR3 has 14 residues. CDR3 bases: TGTGCCAGCATCACTCCGGGGGGCAGGTACGAGCAGTACTTC. It codes for CASITPGGRYEQYF.

The chain combines TRBV7-9 with TRBJ2-1; 8 bases agree with TRBD1. This CDR3 contains 17 residues. V lost 3 bases, J lost 3 bases, and 10 bases stayed unmatched. CDR1 and CDR2 from the germline V gene are SEHNR and FQNEAQ (reference sequence). Here the CDR3 reads CASSFKPGQGRYNEQFF. For the CDR3, the DNA is TGTGCCAGCAGCTTTAAACCTGGACAGGGTCGCTACAATGAGCAGTTCTTC.

This chain links TRBV28 with TRBJ1-6; TRBD1 matches 11 bases. This CDR3 contains 18 residues. Germline loops: CDR1 MDHEN, CDR2 SYDVKM. Unmatched junction bases numbered 14, after V lost 4 bases and J lost 9 bases. The CDR3 sequence is CASSSPSMDRGRGSPLHF. The CDR3 coding sequence is TGTGCCAGCAGTTCCCCTAGCATGGACAGGGGGCGAGGTTCACCCCTCCACTTT.

There are a few counts of this clone. The chain combines TRBV28 with TRBJ1-1; D is unresolved. V was trimmed by 2 bases and J by 3 bases, leaving 10 bases between them. The CDR3 totals 14 residues. From germline, CDR1 is MDHEN and CDR2 SYDVKM. The CDR3 bases are TGTGCCAGCAGTTTACGGGGATTGTACACTGAAGCTTTCTTT. Protein: CASSLRGLYTEAFF.

The genes are TRBV4-1 and TRBJ1-1, with D possibly TRBD1 on 5 matching bases. This CDR3 comprises 17 residues. The V gene lost 0 bases and the J gene lost 2 bases, with 16 bases spanning the gap. In germline, CDR1 is MGHRA, CDR2 YSYEKL. This chain's CDR3 is CASSQDLVWTTNTEAFF. In DNA form, the CDR3 reads TGCGCCAGCAGCCAAGATCTGGTGTGGACAACTAACACTGAAGCTTTCTTT.

In its sample, this clone was seen a few times. This sequence joins TRBV4-2 and TRBJ2-6; 8 nucleotides match TRBD1. This CDR3 region has 18 residues. The V gene end was trimmed by 4 bases and the J gene end by 2 bases; junction bases not matched to a gene: 10. Germline CDR1 is LGHNA and CDR2 is YNFKEQ. The CDR3 loop reads CASSRDRQGPAGANVLTF. In nucleotides, the CDR3 is TGTGCCAGCAGCCGCGATAGACAGGGGCCAGCTGGGGCCAACGTCCTGACTTTC.

This chain joins TRBV4-3 and TRBJ2-3; 11 positions agree with TRBD2. Germline lookup yields CDR1 LGHNA and CDR2 YSLEER. Trimming cost V 0 bases and J 3 bases; bases outside gene matches: 8. CDR3 length: 18 amino acids. CDR3 nucleotides: TGCGCCAGCAGCCAAGACCCGGGCACTAGCGGGAGTACAGATACGCAGTATTTT. It translates to CASSQDPGTSGSTDTQYF.

This sequence joins TRBV19 and TRBJ1-1, with 7 bases matching TRBD1. Germline values: CDR1 LNHDA, CDR2 SQIVND (reference sequence). The CDR3 has 16 amino acids. The junction had 14 bases not matched to a gene; V was cut back by 10 bases and J by 0 bases. CDR3 DNA sequence: TGTGCCACTCGCCCAAGGGACAGACCCATGAACACTGAAGCTTTCTTT. Its protein product is CATRPRDRPMNTEAFF.

The chain links TRBV9 to TRBJ1-1; possibly TRBD1 for D (5 bases). This CDR3 is 16 amino acids long. Germline V CDR1 and CDR2: SGDLS, YYNGEE. V lost 3 bases and J 6 bases, leaving 21 bases between the germline ends. Here the CDR3 reads CASSASGRVGIAEAFF. CDR3 bases: TGTGCCAGCAGCGCCTCGGGCAGGGTGGGGATCGCTGAAGCTTTCTTT.

This sequence joins TRBV6-5 and TRBJ1-5; 10 nucleotides line up with TRBD1. Trimming at V came to 5 bases and at J to 4 bases, leaving 5 bases not matched to a gene. Germline CDR1 is MNHEY and CDR2 is SVGAGI. The CDR3 sequence is 15 residues long. The CDR3 protein is CASSRDRGGNQPQHF. CDR3 DNA sequence: TGTGCCAGCAGTCGGGACAGGGGAGGGAATCAGCCCCAGCATTTT.

The V call is TRBV18, the J call TRBJ2-1, with a possible D match to TRBD2 (6 bases). Germline V lookup: CDR1 KGHSH, CDR2 LQKENI. This CDR3 has 15 amino acids. The germline V and J ends were trimmed by 3 bases and 6 bases, with 15 bases remaining between them. The CDR3 DNA reads as TGTGCCAGCTCACCTGGGGGGAGGTCGGCCAATGAGCAGTTCTTC. This encodes CASSPGGRSANEQFF.

The V call is TRBV24-1, the J call TRBJ2-5; unclear D gene. Looked up from germline, CDR1 is KGHDR and CDR2 is SFDVKD. V gave up 2 bases and J gave up 3 bases, with 12 bases separating them. This CDR3 contains 15 residues. As DNA, the CDR3 is TGTGCCACCAGTGATTCAGGTCCGTGGGAAGAGACCCAGTACTTC. This encodes CATSDSGPWEETQYF.

This chain links TRBV7-9 with TRBJ1-6, with 7 bases that match TRBD1. Germline lookup yields CDR1 SEHNR and CDR2 FQNEAQ (reference sequence). This CDR3 has 15 residues. V lost 3 bases, J lost 4 bases, and 3 bases stayed unmatched. This chain's CDR3 is CASSFLGQYNSPLHF. DNA of the CDR3: TGTGCCAGCAGCTTTTTGGGACAGTATAATTCACCCCTCCACTTT.

CDR3 protein: CASSFAFQGPSTDTQYF. The CDR3 DNA is TGTGCCAGCAGCTTCGCTTTTCAGGGGCCTAGCACAGATACGCAGTATTTT. J is TRBJ2-3 and V is TRBV7-9; possibly TRBD1 for D (6 bases). This CDR3 has 17 residues. Germline V gene lookup returns CDR1 SEHNR and CDR2 FQNEAQ (reference sequence). V was clipped by 3 bases and J by 0 bases, with 16 bases between them.

The V gene is TRBV5-1, the J gene TRBJ1-6, with unresolved D. Germline V gene lookup returns CDR1 SGHRS and CDR2 YFSETQ. The CDR3 runs to 14 residues. V was cut by 0 bases and J by 13 bases, with 14 bases left in between. The CDR3 protein is CASSLERVVTPLHF. The CDR3 coding sequence is TGCGCCAGCAGCTTGGAGAGGGTCGTGACCCCCCTCCACTTT.

V usage is TRBV30 and J usage is TRBJ1-4; D remains ambiguous. Per germline, CDR1 GTSNPN and CDR2 SVGIG (reference sequence). V lost 3 bases to trimming and J lost 8 bases, with 19 bases between them. The CDR3 sequence is 15 residues long. CDR3 loop: CAWSAAQTLGEKLFF. The CDR3 DNA follows: TGTGCCTGGAGCGCCGCTCAGACATTGGGCGAAAAACTGTTTTTT.

The chain joins TRBV3-1 (or the pseudogene TRBV3-2) to TRBJ2-2; 7 nucleotides line up with TRBD1. CDR3 size: 16 residues. J was trimmed by 2 bases and V by 4 bases; bases with no gene match: 7. Germline V gene data show CDR1 as LGHDT and CDR2 as YNNKEL (reference sequence). CDR3 loop: CASSRMTGRNTGELFF. The CDR3 coding sequence is TGTGCCAGCAGCCGGATGACAGGGAGAAACACCGGGGAGCTGTTTTTT.

This rearrangement joins TRBV21-1 to TRBJ2-1; the table's D call, TRBD1, was not checked against the DNA. TRBV21-1 counts as a pseudogene. The CDR3 runs to 15 residues. The CDR3 loop reads CASSKGQGQGYEQFF. CDR3 DNA sequence: TGTGCCAGCAGCAAAGGACAGGGCCAGGGGTATGAGCAGTTCTTC.

As to this clone: The sample has other DNA sequences that encode this CDR3 too. The chain carries TRBV2 and TRBJ2-5, with D perhaps TRBD2 (7 bases). The CDR3 totals 14 residues. CDR1 and CDR2 from the germline V gene are SNHLY and FYNNEI. V was trimmed by 3 bases and J by 1 base, leaving 9 bases between them. CDR3 region: CASSDRGGQETQYF. DNA of the CDR3: TGTGCCAGCAGTGATAGGGGGGGCCAAGAGACCCAGTACTTC.